This T cell receptor (beta chain) is from a study of T-cell memory formation after mild COVID-19. General study findings and limits: Clones contracting over day 15 to 85 were CD4/CD8 balanced, with later expanders leaning CD4+. CD4+ clones that contracted lay mainly in CM and EM; CD8+ ones lay in EMRA. That cross-reactive memory joined was suggested by some responding clones appearing in pre-infection memory.

This clonotype showed up just a few times. Its matching antigen is unknown. Trimming removed 4 bases from V and 9 bases from J; junction bases left unmatched: 5. There are 13 residues in the CDR3. Researchers used 5'RACE with constant-segment primers to make TCR alpha and TCR beta cDNA libraries that carry sample barcodes and UMIs. From the 5' RACE reads, TCRdb called clonotypes with MiXCR, one entry per CDR3 protein. This table has about 110,000 distinct CDR3 sequences, under 15% appearing once. Sequencing input: PBMCs or a T cell subset sorted from them (not recorded which). The chain links TRBV12-3 or TRBV12-4 to TRBJ2-1; 8 nucleotides agree with TRBD1. The receptor's source is an adult woman who had mild COVID-19 (a few samples of this study predate the infection). Cell type and time point are not known. The CDR3 DNA is TGTGCCAGCAGTTCGGGACAGGAGGGTGAGCAGTTCTTC. Encoded protein: CASSSGQEGEQFF.